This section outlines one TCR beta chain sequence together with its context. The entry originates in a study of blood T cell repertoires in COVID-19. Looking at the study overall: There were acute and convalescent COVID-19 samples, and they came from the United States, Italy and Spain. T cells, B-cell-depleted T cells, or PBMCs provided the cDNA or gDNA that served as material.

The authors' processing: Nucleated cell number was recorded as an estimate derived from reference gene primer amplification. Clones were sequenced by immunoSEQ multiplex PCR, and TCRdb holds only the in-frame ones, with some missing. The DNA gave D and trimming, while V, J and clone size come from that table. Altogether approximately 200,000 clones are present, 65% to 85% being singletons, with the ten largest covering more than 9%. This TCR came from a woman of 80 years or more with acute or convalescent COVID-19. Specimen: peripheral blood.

The CDR3 coding sequence is TGCGCCAGCAGCGGGAGAATGAACACTGAAGCTTTCTTT. Translation: CASSGRMNTEAFF. The chain has TRBV4-1 and TRBJ1-1, with D uncertain. Germline values: CDR1 MGHRA, CDR2 YSYEKL. V lost 5 bases and J 0 bases, leaving 7 bases between the germline ends. CDR3 length equals 13 residues.